Included here is one T cell receptor (beta chain) sequence, with context. This record belongs to a study of blood T cell repertoires in COVID-19. Background on the study: Samples representing acute and convalescent COVID-19 were sourced from the United States, Italy and Spain.

In the original processing: Estimation of nucleated cell counts relied on the amplification of reference gene primers. Clones were read by immunoSEQ multiplex PCR, and TCRdb kept only the in-frame ones, dropping some. That table supplies the V and J calls and clone size; D and trimming were determined from the DNA. The data contain approximately 300,000 clones, roughly 90% of them singletons. The TCR comes from a woman in her thirties who had been exposed to COVID-19. Material for sequencing was PBMCs or T cells enriched from blood (not recorded which).

CDR3 sequence: CASSQDGQGRGGYTF. The CDR3 DNA reads as TGTGCCAGCAGCCAAGACGGGCAGGGAAGGGGCGGCTACACCTTC. This chain connects TRBV3-1 (or the pseudogene TRBV3-2) to TRBJ1-2; perhaps TRBD1 as D (5 bases). V gave up 0 bases and J gave up 8 bases, with 16 bases separating them. CDR1 LGHDT and CDR2 YNNKEL come from the germline V gene (reference sequence). The CDR3 consists of 15 residues.